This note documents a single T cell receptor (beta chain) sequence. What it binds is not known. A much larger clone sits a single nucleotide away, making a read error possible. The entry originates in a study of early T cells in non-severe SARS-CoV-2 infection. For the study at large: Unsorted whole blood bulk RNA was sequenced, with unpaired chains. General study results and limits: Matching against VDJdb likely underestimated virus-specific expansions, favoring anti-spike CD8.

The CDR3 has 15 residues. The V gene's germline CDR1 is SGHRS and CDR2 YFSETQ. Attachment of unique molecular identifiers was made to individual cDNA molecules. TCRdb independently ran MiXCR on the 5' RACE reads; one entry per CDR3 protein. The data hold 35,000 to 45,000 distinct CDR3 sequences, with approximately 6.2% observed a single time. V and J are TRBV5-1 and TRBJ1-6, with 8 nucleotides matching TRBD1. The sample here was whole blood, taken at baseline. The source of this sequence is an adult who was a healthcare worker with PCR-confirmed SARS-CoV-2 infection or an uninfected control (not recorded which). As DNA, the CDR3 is TGCGCCTGCAGCTTGGAGACAGGGGCTAATTCACCCCTCCACTTT. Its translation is CACSLETGANSPLHF.